This passage covers 22 T cell receptor beta chains from one sample sequenced in a study of blood T cell repertoires in COVID-19. Profiled with immunoSEQ multiplex PCR; TCRdb holds only in-frame clones, not every one. Counted here are roughly 100,000 clones, more than 75% occurring once; the ten biggest clones make up about 12%. The source material was peripheral blood. The receptor source for this set is a human donor in a cohort sampled during active COVID-19.

V is TRBV3-1 (or the pseudogene TRBV3-2) and J is TRBJ2-1; 9 bases fit TRBD1. The germline V gene has CDR1 LGHDT and CDR2 YNNKEL (reference sequence). The CDR3 spans 18 residues. After removal of 0 bases from V and 8 bases from J, the junction contained 14 bases not matched to a gene. The CDR3 sequence: CASSQDRRDRALRDEQFF. The CDR3 DNA reads as TGTGCCAGCAGCCAAGATAGGAGGGACAGGGCGCTACGCGATGAGCAGTTCTTC.

With regard to this clone: Other DNA sequences in this specimen translate into the identical CDR3. The rearrangement joins TRBV5-1 to TRBJ1-1; TRBD1 matches 9 bases. This CDR3 comprises 12 residues. The V gene's germline CDR1 is SGHRS and CDR2 YFSETQ. V shed 4 bases, J shed 8 bases, and the junction held 3 bases outside the gene matches. DNA of the CDR3: TGCGCCAGCAGCCCTGGACAGGGGGAAGCTTTCTTT. It is translated as CASSPGQGEAFF.

The J gene is TRBJ1-1, the V gene TRBV7-8, with unresolved D. V lost 2 bases and J 4 bases, leaving 8 bases between the germline ends. This CDR3 contains 13 residues. Germline CDR1 and CDR2: SGHVS and FQNEAQ. The CDR3: CASSLSEPTEAFF. The DNA for the CDR3 is TGTGCCAGCAGCTTATCAGAACCCACTGAAGCTTTCTTT.

The chain has TRBV27 and TRBJ2-7, with D possibly being TRBD1 (6 bases). This CDR3 region has 14 residues. CDR1 is MNHEY, CDR2 SMNVEV, per germline (reference sequence). Trimming removed 3 bases at V and 0 bases at J, with 9 bases between. The CDR3 is CASSFWDTSYEQYF. DNA for the CDR3: TGTGCCAGCAGTTTTTGGGACACCTCCTACGAGCAGTACTTC.

The chain couples TRBV6-5 to TRBJ1-1; the D gene is possibly TRBD1 (5 bases). The CDR3 has 12 amino acids. V dropped 7 bases and J dropped 4 bases, with 10 bases sitting between them. The germline V gene encodes CDR1 MNHEY and CDR2 SVGAGI. CDR3 amino acids: CASTGIGTEAFF. DNA of the CDR3: TGTGCCAGCACAGGGATAGGCACTGAAGCTTTCTTT.

This clone was seen once. The chain is built from TRBV7-9 and TRBJ1-1; TRBD1 might be the D (5 bases). The CDR3 is made up of 16 amino acids. Trimming shortened V by 5 bases and J by 4 bases, and 20 bases separated the two germline ends. Germline CDR1 reads SEHNR; CDR2 reads FQNEAQ (reference sequence). CDR3 coding DNA: TGTGCCAGCAGCCACGGGCGGGGCTGGCTTGTCACTGAAGCTTTCTTT. The encoded protein is CASSHGRGWLVTEAFF. The entire variable domain, with the rest obtained from reference TRBV7-9 and TRBJ1-1, is as follows: DTGVSQNPRHKITKRGQNVTFRCDPISEHNRLYWYRQTLGQGPEFLTYFQNEAQLEKSRLLSDRFSAERPKGSFSTLEIQRTEQGDSAMYLCASSHGRGWLVTEAFFGQGTRLTVV.

This clone was seen once. This chain links TRBV7-8 with TRBJ2-5; D is possibly TRBD1 (6 bases). The CDR3 consists of 17 residues. Germline V gene data show CDR1 as SGHVS and CDR2 as FQNEAQ. The ends were cut back, 3 bases at V and 4 bases at J, with 21 bases in the middle. DNA for the CDR3: TGTGCCAGCAGCTTTTTCGGACGCGAGGGGGTGTCAGAGACCCAGTACTTC. Translation: CASSFFGREGVSETQYF.

This chain links TRBV21-1 with TRBJ2-1; TRBD1 reflects the table's D call only, with no check against the DNA. TRBV21-1 is a documented pseudogene. The CDR3 covers 13 residues. CDR3 in amino acids: CASSSDSYNEQFF. The CDR3 coding sequence is TGTGCCAGCAGCTCCGACAGCTACAATGAGCAGTTCTTC.

J is TRBJ2-3 and V is TRBV20-1, with D possibly TRBD1 on 5 matching bases. Trimming cost V 2 bases and J 8 bases, with 8 bases left between them. The CDR3 has 11 residues. Germline V lookup: CDR1 DFQATT, CDR2 SNEGSKA (reference sequence). CDR3 sequence (DNA): TGCAGTGCTAGATTGGGGCCTACGCAGTATTTT. It translates to CSARLGPTQYF.

In DNA, the CDR3 is TGTGCCAGCACCCCGGAGGGGTATAGCAATCAGCCCCAGCATTTT. It is translated as CASTPEGYSNQPQHF. The chain links TRBV28 to TRBJ1-5, with D perhaps matching TRBD1 (5 bases). Per germline, CDR1 MDHEN and CDR2 SYDVKM. The V gene lost 7 bases and the J gene lost 0 bases, with 13 bases spanning the gap. The CDR3 is 15 residues long.

The chain is built from TRBV5-1 and TRBJ1-3; TRBD1 agrees at 8 bases. The CDR3 sequence is 15 residues long. The V and J ends lost 3 bases and 2 bases, in that order; junction bases with no gene match: 4. From germline, CDR1 is SGHRS and CDR2 YFSETQ. The CDR3 DNA is TGCGCCAGCAGCTCGGGACAGGCGACTGGAAACACCATATATTTT. This gives the protein CASSSGQATGNTIYF.

The rearrangement joins TRBV19 to TRBJ1-6, with unresolved D. Per the germline V gene, CDR1 is LNHDA and CDR2 is SQIVND (reference sequence). Trimming took off 3 bases at V and 8 bases at J, with 5 bases between the two ends. The CDR3 spans 12 residues. The CDR3 DNA reads TGTGCCAGTAGTATCGTTGATTCACCCCTCCACTTT. Protein product: CASSIVDSPLHF.

DNA for the CDR3: TGCAGCGTTCGGGACAGTCTTTACGAGCAGTACTTC. Residues: CSVRDSLYEQYF. The chain carries TRBV29-1 and TRBJ2-7; 7 positions agree with TRBD1. The CDR3 has 12 residues. Trimming took 5 bases from V and 4 from J; bases not matched to a gene: 5. Germline CDR1 is SQVTM and CDR2 is ANQGSEA.

The chain employs TRBV6-2 or TRBV6-3 and TRBJ2-5, with 10 nucleotides matching TRBD2. This CDR3 spans 17 amino acids. The germline gives CDR1 MNHEY, CDR2 SVGEGT. Trimming at V came to 5 bases and at J to 2 bases, leaving 11 bases not matched to a gene. The CDR3 DNA reads TGTGCCAGCAGTCTCGTCGTCACAGCGGGGGGGCAAGAGACCCAGTACTTC. Translated: CASSLVVTAGGQETQYF.

The genes are TRBV10-3 and TRBJ1-5, with 8 nucleotides matching TRBD1. J gave up 3 bases and V 4 bases, and 5 bases lay outside the gene matches. The CDR3 consists of 15 residues. The germline V gene has CDR1 ENHRY and CDR2 SYGVKD. This chain's CDR3 is CAISVMTGVNQPQHF. The CDR3 bases are TGTGCCATCAGTGTTATGACAGGGGTCAATCAGCCCCAGCATTTT.

The CDR3 region has the DNA TGTGCCAGCTCACCCGGACAGGACTACGAGCAGTACTTC. This encodes CASSPGQDYEQYF. V and J are TRBV18 and TRBJ2-7, with 7 bases lining up with TRBD1. The V gene end was trimmed by 3 bases and the J gene end by 3 bases; junction bases not matched to a gene: 2. Germline CDR1 and CDR2: KGHSH and LQKENI. The CDR3 runs 13 residues.

The chain couples TRBV30 to TRBJ2-7; D might be TRBD1 (5 bases). The germline gives CDR1 GTSNPN, CDR2 SVGIG (reference sequence). Trimming pared 4 bases from V and 1 base from J, leaving 11 bases between. The CDR3 runs 13 residues. The CDR3 spells CAWKKDISYEQYF. CDR3 DNA: TGTGCCTGGAAAAAGGACATTTCCTACGAGCAGTACTTC.

This chain uses TRBV7-6 with TRBJ1-2, with D hard to call. With 1 base removed from V and 2 bases from J, the gap between germline ends came to 5 bases. The CDR3 contains 13 residues. Germline-derived CDR1 and CDR2 are SGHVS and FNYEAQ. The CDR3 spells CASSLGENYGYTF. The CDR3 bases are TGTGCCAGCAGCTTAGGGGAGAACTATGGCTACACCTTC. Using reference TRBV7-6 and TRBJ1-2 for the parts outside the CDR3, the full variable domain is GAGVSQSPRYKVTKRGQDVALRCDPISGHVSLYWYRQALGQGPEFLTYFNYEAQQDKSGLPNDRFSAERPEGSISTLTIQRTEQRDSAMYRCASSLGENYGYTFGSGTRLTVV.

The chain couples TRBV3-1 (or the pseudogene TRBV3-2) to TRBJ2-7; TRBD1 agrees at 10 bases. V shed 3 bases, J shed 6 bases, and the junction held 11 bases outside the gene matches. This CDR3 is 16 amino acids long. Per germline, CDR1 LGHDT and CDR2 YNNKEL (reference sequence). The CDR3 sequence: CASSHHRGTGAVEQYF. For the CDR3, the DNA is TGTGCCAGCAGCCATCACAGGGGGACAGGGGCCGTCGAGCAGTACTTC.

The CDR3: CASSFRRGALQNTGELFF. DNA for the CDR3: TGTGCCAGCAGTTTTCGCAGGGGGGCGTTACAGAACACCGGGGAGCTGTTTTTT. V is TRBV27 and J is TRBJ2-2, with D possibly being TRBD1 (7 bases). Trimming removed 3 bases from V and 1 base from J, with 18 bases in between. The CDR3 sequence is 18 residues long. CDR1 and CDR2 from the germline V gene are MNHEY and SMNVEV (reference sequence).

CDR3 amino acids: CASSIQAQGQNTGELFF. CDR3 nucleotide sequence: TGCGCCAGCAGCATCCAAGCCCAGGGGCAGAACACCGGGGAGCTGTTTTTT. The V and J genes are TRBV5-1 and TRBJ2-2, with D maybe TRBD1 (6 bases). V was clipped by 4 bases and J by 1 base, with 17 bases between them. The CDR3 loop spans 17 amino acids. Germline V lookup: CDR1 SGHRS, CDR2 YFSETQ.

The chain is built from TRBV5-1 and TRBJ1-2, with D unresolved. Trimming stripped 3 bases from V and 5 bases from J, with 14 bases between. Germline V gene lookup returns CDR1 SGHRS and CDR2 YFSETQ. The CDR3 contains 14 residues. The CDR3 loop is CASSSSSGEYGYTF. CDR3 bases: TGCGCCAGCAGCTCAAGTTCAGGTGAATATGGCTACACCTTC.